This T cell receptor beta chain was observed in a study of blood T cell repertoires in COVID-19. Only in-frame clones appear in the TCRdb table, and some are missing; sequencing was by immunoSEQ multiplex PCR. The sample carries under 250,000 clones, 86% recorded once. Germline CDR1 reads SGHTS; CDR2 reads YDEGEE. CDR3 length: 12 residues. V dropped 7 bases and J dropped 6; count of bases not matched to a gene: 3. Sequences were obtained from peripheral blood. This rearrangement joins TRBV5-8 to TRBJ2-2; 7 positions match TRBD2. The sequence was obtained from a man older than 75 with acute or convalescent COVID-19. CDR3 in amino acids: CASGGSAGELFF. The CDR3, as DNA: TGTGCCAGCGGCGGGAGCGCCGGGGAGCTGTTTTTT. Variable domain in full (rest from reference TRBV5-8 and TRBJ2-2): EAGVTQSPTHLIKTRGQQATLRCSPISGHTSVYWYQQALGLGLQFLLWYDEGEERNRGNFPPRFSGRQFPNYSSELNVNALELEDSALYLCASGGSAGELFFGEGSRLTVL.